These T cell receptor beta chains were read from a single sample in a study of OX40 agonist ivuxolimab in advanced cancers. Measured with immunoSEQ multiplex PCR; TCRdb has only the in-frame clones, and not every one. The sample includes some 43,000 clones, around nine tenths of them seen just once. This specimen consisted of CD4+ or CD8+ T cells sorted from blood, obtained in a trial of the OX40 agonist ivuxolimab. The receptors shown here come from an adult with an advanced solid tumor such as melanoma, head and neck, liver or kidney cancer. Each CDR3 is given with its conserved first and last residue. The order of the fields is clone size, CDR3 length, D gene, J gene, V gene, CDR3 protein, CDR3 DNA. The D gene is left open where the match is weak. Expanded clones are given a class, and other clones once, few, many or no size at all.

clone_size: once; cdr3_length: 13; d_call: TRBD1; j_call: TRBJ2-7; v_call: TRBV7-7; cdr3_aa: CASSLGQGNEQYF; cdr3_nt: TGTGCTAGCAGCCTGGGACAGGGTAACGAGCAGTACTTC
clone_size: .; cdr3_length: 16; d_call: TRBD1; j_call: TRBJ1-2; v_call: TRBV11-2; cdr3_aa: CASSPRDRVALYGYTF; cdr3_nt: TGTGCCAGCAGCCCTCGGGACAGGGTAGCGCTTTATGGCTACACCTTC
clone_size: .; cdr3_length: 15; d_call: TRBD2; j_call: TRBJ2-5; v_call: TRBV7-9; cdr3_aa: CASSSRLAGQETQYF; cdr3_nt: TGTGCCAGCAGCTCCAGACTAGCGGGCCAAGAGACCCAGTACTTC
clone_size: .; cdr3_length: 15; d_call: TRBD2; j_call: TRBJ2-1; v_call: TRBV30; cdr3_aa: CAWTVGTSEGNEQFF; cdr3_nt: TGTGCCTGGACGGTGGGGACTAGCGAGGGCAATGAGCAGTTCTTC
clone_size: .; cdr3_length: 15; d_call: .; j_call: TRBJ2-7; v_call: TRBV15; cdr3_aa: CATEAGSFERVEQYF; cdr3_nt: TGTGCCACGGAGGCAGGGTCTTTTGAGAGGGTCGAGCAGTACTTC
clone_size: .; cdr3_length: 14; d_call: .; j_call: TRBJ2-5; v_call: TRBV13; cdr3_aa: CASSFGLSQETQYF; cdr3_nt: TGTGCCAGCAGCTTCGGACTATCACAAGAGACCCAGTACTTC
clone_size: .; cdr3_length: 13; d_call: .; j_call: TRBJ1-5; v_call: TRBV5-1; cdr3_aa: CASSLGWGQPQHF; cdr3_nt: TGCGCCAGCAGCTTGGGATGGGGGCAGCCCCAGCATTTT
clone_size: .; cdr3_length: 15; d_call: TRBD1; j_call: TRBJ2-7; v_call: TRBV19; cdr3_aa: CASRLGQASSYEQYF; cdr3_nt: TGTGCCAGTAGATTGGGACAGGCGAGCTCCTACGAGCAGTACTTC
clone_size: once; cdr3_length: 13; d_call: .; j_call: TRBJ2-5; v_call: TRBV6-5; cdr3_aa: CASSYRGQETQYF; cdr3_nt: TGTGCCAGCAGTTATCGCGGCCAAGAGACCCAGTACTTC
clone_size: .; cdr3_length: 15; d_call: .; j_call: TRBJ2-1; v_call: TRBV19; cdr3_aa: CASSIMGSSYNEQFF; cdr3_nt: TGTGCCAGTAGTATAATGGGGAGCTCCTACAATGAGCAGTTCTTC
clone_size: .; cdr3_length: 17; d_call: TRBD1; j_call: TRBJ2-2; v_call: TRBV4-2; cdr3_aa: CASSQVSGQGSTGELFF; cdr3_nt: TGTGCCAGCAGCCAAGTTTCGGGACAGGGGTCCACCGGGGAGCTGTTTTTT
clone_size: .; cdr3_length: 14; d_call: .; j_call: TRBJ2-7; v_call: TRBV9; cdr3_aa: CASSVDGGYYEQYF; cdr3_nt: TGTGCCAGCAGCGTAGATGGGGGTTACTACGAGCAGTACTTC
clone_size: few; cdr3_length: 12; d_call: .; j_call: TRBJ1-5; v_call: TRBV19; cdr3_aa: CASSIGNQPQHF; cdr3_nt: TGTGCCAGTAGTATAGGTAATCAGCCCCAGCATTTT
clone_size: .; cdr3_length: 18; d_call: .; j_call: TRBJ2-7; v_call: TRBV4-2; cdr3_aa: CASSQEAVGVRRLYEQYF; cdr3_nt: TGTGCCAGCAGCCAAGAGGCGGTCGGAGTCAGGAGACTCTACGAGCAGTACTTC
clone_size: .; cdr3_length: 12; d_call: .; j_call: TRBJ2-7; v_call: TRBV30; cdr3_aa: CAWSDPGGEQYF; cdr3_nt: TGTGCCTGGAGTGATCCAGGAGGGGAGCAGTACTTC
clone_size: .; cdr3_length: 14; d_call: TRBD2; j_call: TRBJ2-7; v_call: TRBV6-5; cdr3_aa: CASSYSGEGYEQYF; cdr3_nt: TGTGCCAGCAGTTATAGCGGGGAGGGATACGAGCAGTACTTC
clone_size: .; cdr3_length: 13; d_call: .; j_call: TRBJ2-5; v_call: TRBV7-2; cdr3_aa: CASSLGFGETQYF; cdr3_nt: TGTGCCAGCAGCTTAGGGTTTGGAGAGACCCAGTACTTC
clone_size: .; cdr3_length: 14; d_call: TRBD1; j_call: TRBJ2-2; v_call: TRBV30; cdr3_aa: CAWSAQQGNGELFF; cdr3_nt: TGTGCCTGGAGTGCGCAACAGGGGAACGGGGAGCTGTTTTTT
clone_size: .; cdr3_length: 15; d_call: .; j_call: TRBJ1-3; v_call: TRBV2; cdr3_aa: CASSERSTAGNTIYF; cdr3_nt: TGTGCCAGCAGTGAGAGGTCAACCGCTGGAAACACCATATATTTT
clone_size: .; cdr3_length: 16; d_call: TRBD1; j_call: TRBJ1-6; v_call: TRBV13; cdr3_aa: CASSTTGTGSNSPLHF; cdr3_nt: TGTGCCAGCAGCACAACCGGGACAGGGTCGAATTCACCCCTCCACTTT
clone_size: few; cdr3_length: 14; d_call: TRBD2; j_call: TRBJ2-7; v_call: TRBV6-1; cdr3_aa: CASSDLAGGRGQYF; cdr3_nt: TGTGCCAGCAGCGATCTAGCGGGCGGCCGGGGGCAGTACTTC
clone_size: .; cdr3_length: 16; d_call: .; j_call: TRBJ2-7; v_call: TRBV6-5; cdr3_aa: CASSYSRLTSTYEQYF; cdr3_nt: TGTGCCAGCAGTTACTCGAGGCTGACCTCCACCTACGAGCAGTACTTC
clone_size: .; cdr3_length: 16; d_call: TRBD1; j_call: TRBJ2-2; v_call: TRBV6-5; cdr3_aa: CASSYWDRMNTGELFF; cdr3_nt: TGTGCCAGCAGTTACTGGGACAGGATGAACACCGGGGAGCTGTTTTTT
clone_size: .; cdr3_length: 11; d_call: .; j_call: TRBJ2-7; v_call: TRBV20-1; cdr3_aa: CSAADGYEQYF; cdr3_nt: TGCAGTGCCGCAGACGGCTACGAGCAGTACTTC
clone_size: .; cdr3_length: 14; d_call: .; j_call: TRBJ1-2; v_call: TRBV7-2; cdr3_aa: CASSLGGVNYGYTF; cdr3_nt: TGTGCCAGCAGCTTAGGGGGAGTAAACTATGGCTACACCTTC
clone_size: .; cdr3_length: 17; d_call: TRBD2; j_call: TRBJ2-2; v_call: TRBV10-3; cdr3_aa: CATASPSGRSNTGELFF; cdr3_nt: TGTGCCACCGCAAGTCCTAGCGGGAGATCGAACACCGGGGAGCTGTTTTTT
clone_size: .; cdr3_length: 14; d_call: TRBD1; j_call: TRBJ2-3; v_call: TRBV10-1; cdr3_aa: CASSPGQASYTQYF; cdr3_nt: TGCGCCAGCAGTCCGGGACAGGCCTCGTATACGCAGTATTTT
clone_size: .; cdr3_length: 15; d_call: .; j_call: TRBJ1-1; v_call: TRBV6-1; cdr3_aa: CASSEKGSKNTEAFF; cdr3_nt: TGTGCCAGCAGTGAAAAAGGATCGAAAAACACTGAAGCTTTCTTT
clone_size: .; cdr3_length: 13; d_call: .; j_call: TRBJ2-2; v_call: TRBV19; cdr3_aa: CASSILLTGELFF; cdr3_nt: TGTGCCAGTAGTATCCTGTTGACCGGGGAGCTGTTTTTT
clone_size: .; cdr3_length: 14; d_call: TRBD1; j_call: TRBJ2-5; v_call: TRBV7-9; cdr3_aa: CASSPRDRDKTQYF; cdr3_nt: TGTGCCAGCAGCCCCCGGGACAGGGATAAGACCCAGTACTTC
clone_size: few; cdr3_length: 14; d_call: .; j_call: TRBJ1-1; v_call: TRBV19; cdr3_aa: CASSMGPANTEAFF; cdr3_nt: TGTGCCAGTAGTATGGGACCAGCGAACACTGAAGCTTTCTTT
clone_size: .; cdr3_length: 14; d_call: TRBD1; j_call: TRBJ2-2; v_call: TRBV10-3; cdr3_aa: CAISATGVSGELFF; cdr3_nt: TGTGCCATCAGTGCCACAGGGGTTTCCGGGGAGCTGTTTTTT
clone_size: .; cdr3_length: 12; d_call: .; j_call: TRBJ2-5; v_call: TRBV11-2; cdr3_aa: CASSRTQETQYF; cdr3_nt: TGTGCCAGCAGCAGAACACAAGAGACCCAGTACTTC
clone_size: .; cdr3_length: 13; d_call: .; j_call: TRBJ1-1; v_call: TRBV5-4; cdr3_aa: CASSLLQGGEAFF; cdr3_nt: TGTGCCAGCAGCTTATTACAGGGAGGGGAAGCTTTCTTT
clone_size: .; cdr3_length: 11; d_call: .; j_call: TRBJ2-7; v_call: TRBV7-2; cdr3_aa: CASSLLGFQNF; cdr3_nt: TGTGCCAGCAGCTTATTAGGCTTCCAAAACTTC
clone_size: .; cdr3_length: 13; d_call: .; j_call: TRBJ1-4; v_call: TRBV6-1; cdr3_aa: CATSPSTNEKLFF; cdr3_nt: TGTGCCACGTCCCCATCAACTAATGAAAAACTGTTTTTT
clone_size: .; cdr3_length: 15; d_call: .; j_call: TRBJ2-7; v_call: TRBV18; cdr3_aa: CASSQGGGSSYEQYF; cdr3_nt: TGTGCCAGCTCCCAAGGTGGAGGGAGCTCCTACGAGCAGTACTTC
clone_size: .; cdr3_length: 15; d_call: TRBD1; j_call: TRBJ2-2; v_call: TRBV10-2; cdr3_aa: CASRRQGTNTGELFF; cdr3_nt: TGCGCCAGCAGGAGACAGGGGACGAACACCGGGGAGCTGTTTTTT
clone_size: .; cdr3_length: 14; d_call: TRBD2; j_call: TRBJ2-1; v_call: TRBV2; cdr3_aa: CASSDGGFNNEQFF; cdr3_nt: TGTGCCAGCAGTGACGGGGGGTTCAACAATGAGCAGTTCTTC
clone_size: .; cdr3_length: 13; d_call: .; j_call: TRBJ1-4; v_call: TRBV2; cdr3_aa: CASSGTFNEKLFF; cdr3_nt: TGTGCCAGCAGTGGGACCTTTAATGAAAAACTGTTTTTT
clone_size: .; cdr3_length: 15; d_call: .; j_call: TRBJ1-6; v_call: TRBV18; cdr3_aa: CASSPVGGLNSPLHF; cdr3_nt: TGTGCCAGCTCACCGGTAGGGGGACTCAATTCACCCCTCCACTTT
clone_size: .; cdr3_length: 13; d_call: .; j_call: TRBJ1-2; v_call: TRBV6-5; cdr3_aa: CASSKGWDYGYTF; cdr3_nt: TGTGCCAGCAGCAAGGGGTGGGACTATGGCTACACCTTC